The 25 T cell receptor beta chains reported below all come from one sample, sequenced in a study of T cells expressing NK-cell markers. For each CDR3 protein, TCRdb gives one entry from its re-call of the 5' RACE reads, without DNA. The sample is made up of approximately 380,000 distinct CDR3 sequences, and the top ten hold about 5.2% of it. The sequencing sample was made of blood T cells: a sorted CD56 or NKG2C T cell subset, CD4+ or CD8+ T cells, or bulk PBMC T cells (not recorded which). Every receptor here comes from a man aged 18-70 years in good health.

V is TRBV12-3 or TRBV12-4 and J is TRBJ2-5; without DNA, the TCRdb call of TRBD1 cannot be checked. The CDR3 loop spans 14 amino acids. CDR3: CASSPGGSTETQYF.

The genes are TRBV29-1 and TRBJ1-5. The CDR3 has 12 residues. The V gene's germline CDR1 is SQVTM and CDR2 ANQGSEA. This CDR3 is CSVGEGSQPQHF.

V usage is TRBV5-6 and J usage is TRBJ2-7; the D call from TCRdb, TRBD1, cannot be confirmed without DNA. The CDR3 is made up of 14 amino acids. Germline V gives CDR1 SGHDT, CDR2 YYEEEE. This CDR3 reads CASSLLDMNYEQYF. Filled out from reference TRBV5-6 and TRBJ2-7, the complete variable domain reads DAGVTQSPTHLIKTRGQQVTLRCSPKSGHDTVSWYQQALGQGPQFIFQYYEEEERQRGNFPDRFSGHQFPNYSSELNVNALLLGDSALYLCASSLLDMNYEQYFGPGTRLTVT.

The chain joins TRBV25-1 to TRBJ2-1. The CDR3 loop spans 14 amino acids. Looked up from germline, CDR1 is MGHDK and CDR2 is SYGVNS. The CDR3 sequence is CASSETPPLNEQFF. The full variable domain, rest sourced from reference TRBV25-1 and TRBJ2-1, is EADIYQTPRYLVIGTGKKITLECSQTMGHDKMYWYQQDPGMELHLIHYSYGVNSTEKGDLSSESTVSRIRTEHFPLTLESARPSHTSQYLCASSETPPLNEQFFGPGTRLTVL.

This rearrangement joins TRBV11-2 to TRBJ2-1; TCRdb indicates TRBD1, and absent DNA this call remains unverified. There are 16 residues in the CDR3. The germline V gene encodes CDR1 SGHAT and CDR2 FQNNGV. This CDR3 is CASDSRGRGSYNEQFF. Together with reference TRBV11-2 and TRBJ2-1, the CDR3 gives the full variable domain: EAGVAQSPRYKIIEKRQSVAFWCNPISGHATLYWYQQILGQGPKLLIQFQNNGVVDDSQLPKDRFSAERLKGVDSTLKIQPAKLEDSAVYLCASDSRGRGSYNEQFFGPGTRLTVL.

This clonotype is classed as medium-sized by frequency. This chain links TRBV3-1 with TRBJ2-7; TCRdb's assignment of TRBD1 cannot be checked, as there is no DNA. The CDR3 is made up of 16 amino acids. Germline CDR1 reads LGHDT; CDR2 reads YNNKEL (reference sequence). The CDR3 is CASSQDGAGDSYEQYF.

The rearrangement joins TRBV19 to TRBJ2-3; no DNA is available, so the TRBD1 call from TCRdb remains unchecked. CDR3 size: 14 residues. Germline-derived CDR1 and CDR2 are LNHDA and SQIVND (reference sequence). The CDR3 loop is CASSVRVRTDTQYF.

V gene TRBV27 combines with J gene TRBJ1-4; TCRdb's D call of TRBD1 is untestable without DNA. The CDR3 consists of 16 residues. Germline CDR1 MNHEY, CDR2 SMNVEV (reference sequence). The CDR3: CASSSRQGARPEKLFF.

The CDR3 reads CASSPPSTNEKLFF. The J gene is TRBJ1-4, the V gene TRBV12-3 or TRBV12-4; TCRdb picks TRBD1, but there is no DNA to check that call. CDR3 size: 14 residues.

The V call is TRBV5-5, the J call TRBJ1-1. CDR3 length: 16 residues. The germline gives CDR1 SGHKS, CDR2 YYEKEE (reference sequence). The CDR3 spells CASSLGWRTVNTEAFF.

The CDR3: CASSRDRGGTNEQFF. The chain has TRBV6-1 and TRBJ2-1; TCRdb selects TRBD1, and the lack of DNA leaves this call unchecked. CDR1 MNHNS and CDR2 SASEGT come from the germline V gene. This CDR3 is 15 amino acids long.

The V call is TRBV6-5, the J call TRBJ1-3; absent DNA, TCRdb's TRBD1 call cannot be checked. The CDR3 is made up of 18 amino acids. CDR1 and CDR2 from the germline V gene are MNHEY and SVGAGI. CDR3 sequence reads: CASSSTWTGFRSGNTIYF.

The gene calls are TRBV6-2 or TRBV6-3 and TRBJ2-6; the D gene TCRdb calls, TRBD1, cannot be checked with no DNA. The CDR3 contains 16 residues. The germline V gene has CDR1 MNHEY and CDR2 SVGEGT. The CDR3 region is CASGTTGVSGANVLTF.

The rearrangement links TRBV20-1 to TRBJ2-7; TCRdb's assignment of TRBD1 cannot be checked, as there is no DNA. The germline gives CDR1 DFQATT, CDR2 SNEGSKA (reference sequence). This CDR3 region has 14 residues. CDR3 residues: CSASLGTGALEQYF.

The rearrangement uses TRBV2 and TRBJ1-5; TCRdb gives TRBD1 as the D gene, but with no DNA this cannot be confirmed. Germline CDR1 SNHLY, CDR2 FYNNEI. The CDR3 has 13 amino acids. CDR3 protein: CASNLLQGQPQHF.

J is TRBJ1-5 and V is TRBV6-1; TCRdb designates TRBD1, a call that cannot be tested without DNA. Germline V CDR1 and CDR2: MNHNS, SASEGT. This CDR3 contains 17 residues. The CDR3 region is CASRTSSQGFGNQPQHF.

The V call is TRBV4-1, the J call TRBJ1-6. Germline lookup yields CDR1 MGHRA and CDR2 YSYEKL. The CDR3 spans 16 residues. The CDR3 reads CASSQEGYSYNSPLHF.

The V and J genes are TRBV4-1 and TRBJ2-1; the D call from TCRdb, TRBD2, cannot be confirmed without DNA. The germline gives CDR1 MGHRA, CDR2 YSYEKL. The CDR3 covers 15 residues. The CDR3 protein is CATRGSGGTYNEQFF.

The rearrangement joins TRBV9 to TRBJ2-2; TCRdb's D gene call, TRBD2, goes unchecked for lack of DNA. Germline V gene lookup returns CDR1 SGDLS and CDR2 YYNGEE. There are 15 residues in the CDR3. The CDR3 sequence is CASRRLATNTGELFF.

The chain recombines TRBV21-1 with TRBJ2-3; checking the TCRdb D call of TRBD1 is not possible without DNA. TRBV21-1 is reported as a pseudogene. The CDR3 totals 12 residues. This CDR3 is CAWGGAVTVQYF.

The chain uses TRBV18 and TRBJ2-6. Germline assignment: CDR1 KGHSH and CDR2 LQKENI. CDR3 size: 15 residues. CDR3 in amino acids: CASSQQVPGANVLTF.

The chain combines TRBV4-1 with TRBJ2-1; TCRdb proposes TRBD1, but this gene call is untestable without DNA. The CDR3 runs to 15 residues. CDR1 and CDR2 (germline): MGHRA, YSYEKL. This CDR3 reads CASSQVDTSYNEQFF.

V gene TRBV29-1 combines with J gene TRBJ2-3; TCRdb's assignment of TRBD1 cannot be checked, as there is no DNA. CDR1 and CDR2 (germline): SQVTM, ANQGSEA. The CDR3 covers 14 residues. The CDR3 sequence: CSVERAGLADTQYF.

The chain links TRBV12-1 to TRBJ2-3; the D call of TRBD2 rests on TCRdb alone, since no DNA is present to check it. TRBV12-1 is noted as a pseudogene. The CDR3 length is 14 residues. The CDR3 reads CASSAGTISHTQYF.

The chain employs TRBV6-1 and TRBJ2-4; lacking DNA, the TRBD2 call made by TCRdb goes unchecked. This CDR3 is built from 15 residues. Germline V CDR1 and CDR2: MNHNS, SASEGT. The CDR3 protein is CASSEGLGAKNIQYF.